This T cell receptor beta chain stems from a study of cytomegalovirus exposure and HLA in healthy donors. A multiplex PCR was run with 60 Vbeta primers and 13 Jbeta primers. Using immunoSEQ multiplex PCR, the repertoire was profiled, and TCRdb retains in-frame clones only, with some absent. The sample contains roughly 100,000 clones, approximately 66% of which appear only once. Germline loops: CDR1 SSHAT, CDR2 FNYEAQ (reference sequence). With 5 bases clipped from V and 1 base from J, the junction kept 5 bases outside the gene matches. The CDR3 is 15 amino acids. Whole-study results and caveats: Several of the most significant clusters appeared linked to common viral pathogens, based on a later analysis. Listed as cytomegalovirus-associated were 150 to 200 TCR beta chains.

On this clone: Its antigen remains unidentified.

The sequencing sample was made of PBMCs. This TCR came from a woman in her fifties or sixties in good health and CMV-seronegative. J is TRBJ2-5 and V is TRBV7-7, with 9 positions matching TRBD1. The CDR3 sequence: CASSPGQGSQETQYF. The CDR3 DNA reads TGTGCCAGCAGCCCGGGACAGGGCAGCCAAGAGACCCAGTACTTC.